This T cell receptor (beta chain) came from a study of shared T cell receptors in the human thymus. Germline loops: CDR1 MNHEY, CDR2 SMNVEV (reference sequence). The CDR3 spans 14 residues. The trim removed 6 bases at V and 4 bases at J, leaving 9 bases unmatched. Assay used: immunoSEQ multiplex PCR; TCRdb lists only in-frame clones, some missing. The sample shows 500,000 to 750,000 clones, around 87% of them seen only once. These same records also appear under a second study, on human thymus T cells. That work contributes: Thymus tissue for the work was resected from patients undergoing corrective heart surgery. Within thymic and blood repertoires, V and J gene usage appeared to be biased.

This clonotype was sampled from a boy in the first two years of life with a congenital heart defect. The sequencing input was thymocytes. The V gene is TRBV27, the J gene TRBJ2-7; 7 bases are shared with TRBD2. The chain's CDR3 is CASRSSGPSYEQYF. CDR3 nucleotide sequence: TGTGCCAGCAGGAGTAGCGGGCCTTCGTACGAGCAGTACTTC.